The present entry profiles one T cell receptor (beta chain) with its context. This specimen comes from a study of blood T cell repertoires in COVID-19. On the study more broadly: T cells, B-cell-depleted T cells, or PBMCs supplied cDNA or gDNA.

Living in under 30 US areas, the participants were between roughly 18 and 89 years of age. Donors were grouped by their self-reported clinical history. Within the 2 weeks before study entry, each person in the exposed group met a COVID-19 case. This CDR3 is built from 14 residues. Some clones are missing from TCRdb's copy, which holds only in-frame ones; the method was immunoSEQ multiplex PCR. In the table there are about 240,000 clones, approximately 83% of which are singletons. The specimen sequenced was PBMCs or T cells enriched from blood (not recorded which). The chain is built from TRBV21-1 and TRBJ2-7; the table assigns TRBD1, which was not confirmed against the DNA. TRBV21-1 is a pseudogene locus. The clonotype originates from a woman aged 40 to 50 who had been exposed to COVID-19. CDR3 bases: TGTGCCAGCAGCTTCCGGGACAGGGGCCACGAGCAGTACTTC. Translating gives CASSFRDRGHEQYF.